This T cell receptor (beta chain) appears in the sequencing data of a study of blood T cell repertoires in COVID-19. Turning to the study itself: Samples of COVID-19 (acute and convalescent) were obtained from the United States, Italy and Spain. Sources were T cells, B-cell-depleted T cells, or PBMCs; the material itself was cDNA or gDNA.

There are 13 residues in the CDR3. Germline V gives CDR1 SQVTM, CDR2 ANQGSEA. The V end lost 3 bases, the J end lost 0 bases, and 9 bases lay between the germline ends. Per the authors' pipeline: It was from reference gene primer amplification that nucleated cell counts were estimated. Sequencing was performed with immunoSEQ multiplex PCR; in TCRdb, only in-frame clones are kept and a portion is missing. Clone size and V and J calls were adopted from that table, with D and trimming inferred from the DNA. The sample lists 150,000 or so clones; around four fifths were seen once. What was sequenced was peripheral blood. The chain links TRBV29-1 to TRBJ2-7; TRBD1 might be the D (5 bases). This receptor was taken from a woman aged 40 to 49 with active or convalescent COVID-19. The CDR3 DNA reads as TGCAGCGTTGATGACAGCGACTCCTACGAGCAGTACTTC. It specifies CSVDDSDSYEQYF.